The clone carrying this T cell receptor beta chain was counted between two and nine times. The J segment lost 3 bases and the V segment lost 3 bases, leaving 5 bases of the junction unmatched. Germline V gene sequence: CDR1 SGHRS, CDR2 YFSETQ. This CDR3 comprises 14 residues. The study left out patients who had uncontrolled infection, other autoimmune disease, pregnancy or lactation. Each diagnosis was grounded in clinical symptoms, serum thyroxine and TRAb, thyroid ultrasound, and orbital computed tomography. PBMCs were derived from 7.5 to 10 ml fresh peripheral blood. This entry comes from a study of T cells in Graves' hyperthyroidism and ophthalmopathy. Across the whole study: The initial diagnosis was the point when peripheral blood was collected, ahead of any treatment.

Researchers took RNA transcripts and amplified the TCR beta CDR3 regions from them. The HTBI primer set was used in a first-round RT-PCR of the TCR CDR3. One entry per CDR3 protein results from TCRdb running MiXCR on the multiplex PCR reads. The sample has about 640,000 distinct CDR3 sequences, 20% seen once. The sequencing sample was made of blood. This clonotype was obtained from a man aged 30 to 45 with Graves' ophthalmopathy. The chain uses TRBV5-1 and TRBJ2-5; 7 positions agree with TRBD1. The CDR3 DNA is TGCGCCAGCAGCTCTCCGACAGGGAAAGAGACCCAGTACTTC. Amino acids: CASSSPTGKETQYF.